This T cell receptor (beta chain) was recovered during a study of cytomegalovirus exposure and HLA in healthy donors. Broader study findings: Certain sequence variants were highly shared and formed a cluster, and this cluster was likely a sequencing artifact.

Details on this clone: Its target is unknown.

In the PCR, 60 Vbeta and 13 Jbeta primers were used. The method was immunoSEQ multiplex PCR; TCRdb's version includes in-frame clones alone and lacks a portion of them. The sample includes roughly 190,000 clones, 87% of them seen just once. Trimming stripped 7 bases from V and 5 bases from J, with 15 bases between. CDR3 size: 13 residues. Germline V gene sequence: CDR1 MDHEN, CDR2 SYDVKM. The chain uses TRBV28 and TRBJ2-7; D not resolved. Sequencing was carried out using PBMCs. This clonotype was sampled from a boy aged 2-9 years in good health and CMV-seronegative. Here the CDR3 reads CASTVPGFHEQYF. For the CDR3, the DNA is TGTGCCAGCACCGTCCCCGGGTTCCACGAGCAGTACTTC.